This is a list of T cell receptor beta chains from one sample in a study of shared clonotypes between healthy human individuals. Libraries were prepared by immunoSEQ multiplex PCR; TCRdb keeps only in-frame clonotypes and omits some of them. The sample includes approximately 2.5 million clones, 80% to 95% seen only once; the top ten take about 0.39%. The specimen sequenced was naive CD4+ T cells from PBMCs. The receptors derive from a man aged 18 to 30 in good health. Some clones in this sample may be carry-over from other donors' samples. Both conserved end residues are part of each CDR3. Each record gives: J gene, V gene, D gene, clone size, CDR3 protein, CDR3 DNA. The D gene is left open where the match is weak. Clone sizes are given selectively: once, few, many, or a class where the clone is expanded.

J gene: TRBJ2-7; V gene: TRBV10-3; D gene: -; clone size: few; CDR3 protein: CAIGVQDSFYEQYF; CDR3 DNA: TGTGCCATCGGGGTCCAGGACTCCTTCTACGAGCAGTACTTC
J gene: TRBJ2-3; V gene: TRBV9; D gene: TRBD2; clone size: -; CDR3 protein: CASSVGTSGSSTDTQYF; CDR3 DNA: TGTGCCAGCAGCGTAGGGACTAGCGGGTCTAGCACAGATACGCAGTATTTT
J gene: TRBJ1-2; V gene: TRBV7-6; D gene: -; clone size: -; CDR3 protein: CASSSWQSNYGYTF; CDR3 DNA: TGTGCCAGCAGCTCTTGGCAGTCTAACTATGGCTACACCTTC
J gene: TRBJ2-3; V gene: TRBV6-1; D gene: -; clone size: -; CDR3 protein: CASNLSGTDTQYF; CDR3 DNA: TGTGCCAGCAACCTAAGCGGCACAGATACGCAGTATTTT
J gene: TRBJ1-2; V gene: TRBV7-9; D gene: TRBD1; clone size: -; CDR3 protein: CASSTFTDRGRRGYTF; CDR3 DNA: TGTGCCAGCAGCACATTTACGGACAGGGGTCGTAGGGGCTACACCTTC
J gene: TRBJ2-1; V gene: TRBV5-4; D gene: TRBD2; clone size: -; CDR3 protein: CASSPKVAGGPSNEQFF; CDR3 DNA: TGTGCCAGCAGCCCAAAAGTAGCGGGAGGGCCGAGCAATGAGCAGTTCTTC
J gene: TRBJ1-1; V gene: TRBV5-5; D gene: -; clone size: -; CDR3 protein: CASSFSGRTEAFF; CDR3 DNA: TGTGCCAGCAGCTTCTCTGGTAGGACTGAAGCTTTCTTT
J gene: TRBJ2-2; V gene: TRBV2; D gene: -; clone size: -; CDR3 protein: CASSLGRRWGGELFF; CDR3 DNA: TGTGCCAGCAGTTTGGGACGCCGGTGGGGCGGGGAGCTGTTTTTT
J gene: TRBJ1-2; V gene: TRBV5-6; D gene: TRBD1; clone size: -; CDR3 protein: CASSSTGTEIRYGYTF; CDR3 DNA: TGTGCCAGCAGCTCGACCGGGACAGAGATTCGCTATGGCTACACCTTC
J gene: TRBJ2-1; V gene: TRBV7-2; D gene: TRBD2; clone size: -; CDR3 protein: CASSLGASGVLYNEQFF; CDR3 DNA: TGTGCCAGCAGCTTAGGGGCTAGCGGGGTCCTCTACAATGAGCAGTTCTTC
J gene: TRBJ2-7; V gene: TRBV28; D gene: -; clone size: -; CDR3 protein: CASSFPGTATYEQYF; CDR3 DNA: TGTGCCAGCAGTTTTCCCGGGACGGCCACCTACGAGCAGTACTTC
J gene: TRBJ2-7; V gene: TRBV28; D gene: TRBD2; clone size: -; CDR3 protein: CASRDPPGLAAYEQYF; CDR3 DNA: TGTGCCAGCAGGGATCCGCCCGGACTAGCGGCCTACGAGCAGTACTTC
J gene: TRBJ2-7; V gene: TRBV6-5; D gene: TRBD1; clone size: -; CDR3 protein: CASSRPGGSYEQYF; CDR3 DNA: TGTGCCAGCAGCCGCCCAGGGGGATCCTACGAGCAGTACTTC
J gene: TRBJ2-5; V gene: TRBV5-1; D gene: TRBD1; clone size: -; CDR3 protein: CASSLGQGRTQYF; CDR3 DNA: TGCGCCAGCAGCTTGGGACAGGGCCGGACCCAGTACTTC
J gene: TRBJ2-5; V gene: TRBV7-2; D gene: TRBD1; clone size: -; CDR3 protein: CASSPTGASQETQYF; CDR3 DNA: TGTGCCAGCAGCCCCACAGGGGCCAGCCAAGAGACCCAGTACTTC
J gene: TRBJ1-1; V gene: TRBV11-2; D gene: -; clone size: -; CDR3 protein: CASSQRQPGGEMNTEAFF; CDR3 DNA: TGTGCCAGCAGCCAACGTCAGCCCGGGGGCGAGATGAACACTGAAGCTTTCTTT
J gene: TRBJ2-2; V gene: TRBV28; D gene: TRBD1; clone size: -; CDR3 protein: CASSLGGQGNTGELFF; CDR3 DNA: TGTGCCAGCAGCCTAGGGGGACAGGGGAACACCGGGGAGCTGTTTTTT
J gene: TRBJ1-1; V gene: TRBV6-5; D gene: -; clone size: -; CDR3 protein: CASSFNRFLNTEAFF; CDR3 DNA: TGTGCCAGCAGTTTTAACAGGTTCCTGAACACTGAAGCTTTCTTT
J gene: TRBJ2-3; V gene: TRBV19; D gene: -; clone size: -; CDR3 protein: CASSINRGTPRTDTQYF; CDR3 DNA: TGTGCCAGTAGTATAAACCGGGGGACTCCCCGCACAGATACGCAGTATTTT
J gene: TRBJ2-7; V gene: TRBV5-1; D gene: TRBD1; clone size: -; CDR3 protein: CASSLPQGDDEQYF; CDR3 DNA: TGCGCCAGCAGCTTGCCACAGGGGGACGACGAGCAGTACTTC
J gene: TRBJ1-2; V gene: TRBV28; D gene: TRBD1; clone size: -; CDR3 protein: CASRVRDRKLYGYTF; CDR3 DNA: TGTGCCAGCAGGGTACGGGACAGAAAGCTCTATGGCTACACCTTC
J gene: TRBJ2-5; V gene: TRBV7-2; D gene: TRBD2; clone size: -; CDR3 protein: CASSLGPSGRGKTQYF; CDR3 DNA: TGTGCCAGCAGCTTAGGGCCTAGCGGGAGGGGCAAGACCCAGTACTTC
J gene: TRBJ2-7; V gene: TRBV9; D gene: -; clone size: -; CDR3 protein: CASSGDPGRGAREQYF; CDR3 DNA: TGTGCCAGCAGCGGAGACCCGGGACGGGGAGCGAGAGAGCAGTACTTC
J gene: TRBJ2-7; V gene: TRBV19; D gene: TRBD2; clone size: -; CDR3 protein: CASTATSGRSARHEQYF; CDR3 DNA: TGTGCCAGCACGGCTACTAGCGGGAGATCGGCAAGGCACGAGCAGTACTTC
J gene: TRBJ2-6; V gene: TRBV7-2; D gene: -; clone size: -; CDR3 protein: CASSLDHGANVLTF; CDR3 DNA: TGTGCCAGCAGCTTAGACCACGGGGCCAACGTCCTGACTTTC
J gene: TRBJ1-2; V gene: TRBV5-6; D gene: TRBD1; clone size: -; CDR3 protein: CASSLRAGGKGISNYGYTF; CDR3 DNA: TGTGCCAGCAGCTTGCGGGCAGGGGGCAAGGGTATTTCTAACTATGGCTACACCTTC
J gene: TRBJ2-3; V gene: TRBV28; D gene: -; clone size: -; CDR3 protein: CASSFSQGVNGDTQYF; CDR3 DNA: TGTGCCAGCAGTTTCTCGCAGGGAGTGAATGGAGATACGCAGTATTTT
J gene: TRBJ1-2; V gene: TRBV28; D gene: TRBD1; clone size: -; CDR3 protein: CASSSPADRGNYGYTF; CDR3 DNA: TGTGCCAGCAGCTCCCCCGCGGACAGGGGGAACTATGGCTACACCTTC
J gene: TRBJ2-5; V gene: TRBV28; D gene: TRBD2; clone size: -; CDR3 protein: CASRMGTSGRLLEETQYF; CDR3 DNA: TGTGCCAGCAGAATGGGGACTAGCGGGAGACTTCTGGAAGAGACCCAGTACTTC
J gene: TRBJ2-2; V gene: TRBV7-2; D gene: TRBD2; clone size: -; CDR3 protein: CASSLAAGTSGTEGLFF; CDR3 DNA: TGTGCCAGCAGCTTAGCGGCCGGGACTAGCGGGACCGAGGGACTGTTTTTT
J gene: TRBJ2-3; V gene: TRBV9; D gene: TRBD2; clone size: -; CDR3 protein: CASSVARTSGSTDTQYF; CDR3 DNA: TGTGCCAGCAGCGTAGCTAGGACTAGCGGAAGCACAGATACGCAGTATTTT
J gene: TRBJ2-7; V gene: TRBV6-5; D gene: -; clone size: -; CDR3 protein: CASSFGSREQYF; CDR3 DNA: TGTGCCAGCAGTTTCGGATCGAGGGAGCAGTACTTC
J gene: TRBJ2-7; V gene: TRBV7-9; D gene: TRBD1; clone size: once; CDR3 protein: CASSISTSGQKNEQYF; CDR3 DNA: TGTGCCAGCAGCATTTCTACGTCGGGACAGAAGAACGAGCAGTACTTC
J gene: TRBJ1-2; V gene: TRBV28; D gene: -; clone size: -; CDR3 protein: CASSLRHPNYGYTF; CDR3 DNA: TGTGCCAGCAGTTTAAGGCACCCGAACTATGGCTACACCTTC
J gene: TRBJ2-6; V gene: TRBV6-1; D gene: -; clone size: -; CDR3 protein: CASSEVPHVLTF; CDR3 DNA: TGTGCCAGCAGTGAAGTCCCCCACGTCCTGACTTTC
J gene: TRBJ2-5; V gene: TRBV14; D gene: -; clone size: -; CDR3 protein: CASSQLGKETQYF; CDR3 DNA: TGTGCCAGCAGCCAGTTGGGGAAAGAGACCCAGTACTTC
J gene: TRBJ2-3; V gene: TRBV19; D gene: TRBD2; clone size: -; CDR3 protein: CASRQEGRGADTQYF; CDR3 DNA: TGTGCCAGTAGGCAGGAGGGCCGGGGGGCAGATACGCAGTATTTT
J gene: TRBJ2-7; V gene: TRBV9; D gene: -; clone size: -; CDR3 protein: CASSVGSGLSYEQYF; CDR3 DNA: TGTGCCAGCAGCGTAGGTTCCGGACTCTCCTACGAGCAGTACTTC
J gene: TRBJ1-2; V gene: TRBV28; D gene: -; clone size: -; CDR3 protein: CASSLDPGNYGYTF; CDR3 DNA: TGTGCCAGCAGTTTGGACCCAGGGAACTATGGCTACACCTTC
J gene: TRBJ2-3; V gene: TRBV27; D gene: TRBD2; clone size: -; CDR3 protein: CASRTSGASDTQYF; CDR3 DNA: TGTGCCAGCAGGACTAGCGGAGCCTCAGATACGCAGTATTTT
J gene: TRBJ2-7; V gene: TRBV6-5; D gene: -; clone size: -; CDR3 protein: CASRTGRYEQYF; CDR3 DNA: TGTGCCAGCAGGACAGGCCGCTACGAGCAGTACTTC
J gene: TRBJ2-2; V gene: TRBV5-6; D gene: -; clone size: -; CDR3 protein: CASSFFGRAADTGELFF; CDR3 DNA: TGTGCCAGCAGCTTTTTCGGCAGGGCAGCGGACACCGGGGAGCTGTTTTTT
J gene: TRBJ2-5; V gene: TRBV29-1; D gene: -; clone size: -; CDR3 protein: CSARRETQYF; CDR3 DNA: TGCAGCGCTCGACGGGAGACCCAGTACTTC
J gene: TRBJ2-7; V gene: TRBV4-3; D gene: TRBD2; clone size: once; CDR3 protein: CASSRRGGSYEQYF; CDR3 DNA: TGCGCCAGCAGCCGGCGGGGGGGATCCTACGAGCAGTACTTC
J gene: TRBJ2-2; V gene: TRBV5-1; D gene: TRBD2; clone size: -; CDR3 protein: CASRKSERLALNTGELFF; CDR3 DNA: TGCGCCAGCAGGAAGTCAGAAAGACTAGCACTAAACACCGGGGAGCTGTTTTTT
J gene: TRBJ2-5; V gene: TRBV19; D gene: TRBD1; clone size: -; CDR3 protein: CASLILYRRWGDREGQETQYF; CDR3 DNA: TGTGCCAGTCTCATTCTCTATCGACGCTGGGGCGACAGGGAAGGCCAAGAGACCCAGTACTTC
J gene: TRBJ1-5; V gene: TRBV4-1; D gene: -; clone size: -; CDR3 protein: CASSQVGNRVYSNQPQHF; CDR3 DNA: TGCGCCAGCAGCCAAGTTGGAAACAGAGTCTATAGCAATCAGCCCCAGCATTTT
J gene: TRBJ2-7; V gene: TRBV7-6; D gene: -; clone size: -; CDR3 protein: CASSLGEWGHEQYF; CDR3 DNA: TGTGCCAGCAGCTTAGGGGAGTGGGGACACGAGCAGTACTTC
J gene: TRBJ1-3; V gene: TRBV6-6; D gene: TRBD1; clone size: -; CDR3 protein: CASSQGQGRNTIYF; CDR3 DNA: TGTGCCAGCAGTCAAGGACAGGGGAGAAACACCATATATTTT
J gene: TRBJ2-7; V gene: TRBV7-9; D gene: -; clone size: -; CDR3 protein: CASSLSAGGPALYEQYF; CDR3 DNA: TGTGCCAGCAGCTTGTCGGCGGGCGGGCCGGCCTTGTACGAGCAGTACTTC
J gene: TRBJ1-4; V gene: TRBV18; D gene: -; clone size: -; CDR3 protein: CASSLLTTSGGKLFF; CDR3 DNA: TGTGCCAGCTCACTCCTGACAACAAGTGGAGGAAAACTGTTTTTT
J gene: TRBJ1-5; V gene: TRBV5-8; D gene: -; clone size: -; CDR3 protein: CASSLARSANQPQHF; CDR3 DNA: TGTGCCAGCAGCTTGGCCCGGTCAGCCAATCAGCCCCAGCATTTT
J gene: TRBJ2-3; V gene: TRBV4-1; D gene: TRBD2; clone size: -; CDR3 protein: CASSQSALGLAGGSSTDTQYF; CDR3 DNA: TGCGCCAGCAGCCAATCCGCTCTGGGACTAGCGGGGGGTTCTAGCACAGATACGCAGTATTTT
J gene: TRBJ2-1; V gene: TRBV5-1; D gene: TRBD1; clone size: -; CDR3 protein: CASSIRTGGYEQFF; CDR3 DNA: TGCGCCAGCAGCATACGGACAGGTGGCTATGAGCAGTTCTTC